These T cell receptor beta chains were read from a single sample in a study of CD8 T cells in ankylosing spondylitis. TCRdb analysed the 5' RACE reads with MiXCR anew, one entry per CDR3 protein. The sample lists hundreds of thousands of distinct CDR3 sequences, 20% to 30% seen once, with about 0.89% in the top ten. The sequenced sample consisted of blood, either unsorted or a sorted T cell fraction (not recorded which). The receptors were sampled from a male donor with ankylosing spondylitis. CDR3s include the opening cysteine and the closing phenylalanine or tryptophan. D genes are given only for firm matches. Some rows mark clone size as missing; the rest say once, few, many or name a class of expanded clone.

d_call,clone_size,v_call,j_call,cdr3_nt,cdr3_aa
TRBD2,few,TRBV2,TRBJ2-7,TGTGCCAGCAGTGATAGCCTAGCGGGAGGGAGGCGCTACGAGCAGTACTTC,CASSDSLAGGRRYEQYF
-,-,TRBV20-1,TRBJ1-5,TGCAGTGCTTGGATAGACAGGAATCAGCCCCAGCATTTT,CSAWIDRNQPQHF
-,-,TRBV20-1,TRBJ1-1,TGCAGTGCTTATGCTAACACTGAAGCTTTCTTT,CSAYANTEAFF
TRBD2,-,TRBV20-1,TRBJ2-7,TGCAGTGCTAGAGACCCACTAGCGGGGGATCACGAGCAGTACTTC,CSARDPLAGDHEQYF
-,many,TRBV7-2,TRBJ2-1,TGTGCCAGCAGCTTAATGAGTCGCGATGAGCAGTTCTTC,CASSLMSRDEQFF
TRBD1,-,TRBV20-1,TRBJ1-2,TGCAGTGTAACTGCCTCCAGGGGGCGGGATGGCTACACCTTC,CSVTASRGRDGYTF
TRBD2,few,TRBV9,TRBJ2-1,TGTGCCAGCAGCGTAGTAGCGGGTCGCGAGGGGGAGCAGTTCTTC,CASSVVAGREGEQFF
-,many,TRBV7-6,TRBJ1-6,TGTGCCAGCAGCTTACACCAGAGCTCCTATAATTCACCCCTCCACTTT,CASSLHQSSYNSPLHF
-,few,TRBV2,TRBJ2-1,TGTGCCAGCAGTCGGGACAAATACAATGAGCAGTTCTTC,CASSRDKYNEQFF
-,many,TRBV3-1,TRBJ1-2,TGTGCCAGCAGCCAAGTTCACGACGGCCTGGGTGGCTACACCTTC,CASSQVHDGLGGYTF
TRBD2,few,TRBV12-3/TRBV12-4,TRBJ2-3,TGTGCCAGCAGTTTTGGGCTAGCGGGGAGCACAGATACGCAGTATTTT,CASSFGLAGSTDTQYF
-,-,TRBV9,TRBJ1-5,TGTGCCAGCAGCGTAGGCACAGTAGATCAGCCCCAGCATTTT,CASSVGTVDQPQHF
TRBD1,few,TRBV5-6,TRBJ2-3,TGTGCCAGCAGCTCGAGGACAGGGAGTATTGGAGGTACAGATACGCAGTATTTT,CASSSRTGSIGGTDTQYF
-,few,TRBV5-1,TRBJ2-1,TGCGCCAGCAGCTTTACAGAATGGGACAATGAGCAGTTCTTC,CASSFTEWDNEQFF
-,-,TRBV7-9,TRBJ2-3,TGTGCCAGCAGTCGAGGGGGGGCAGATACGCAGTATTTT,CASSRGGADTQYF
-,-,TRBV29-1,TRBJ2-1,TGCAGCGTTAATCCCGGCGGGAATGAGCAGTTCTTC,CSVNPGGNEQFF
TRBD1,-,TRBV20-1,TRBJ2-7,TGCAGTGCTCCCGGACAGGTCTACGAGCAGTACTTC,CSAPGQVYEQYF
-,-,TRBV5-1,TRBJ2-6,TGCGCCAGCAGCTTGCACAGGAGCTCTGGGGCCAACGTCCTGACTTTC,CASSLHRSSGANVLTF
TRBD2,few,TRBV10-3,TRBJ2-2,TGTGCCATCAGTGACTCTAGCGGGAGAGGTGGGACCGGGGAGCTGTTTTTT,CAISDSSGRGGTGELFF
-,-,TRBV7-8,TRBJ2-1,TGTGCCAGCAGCTTACCCGGGGCGGGACGGAGTGAGCAGTTCTTC,CASSLPGAGRSEQFF
TRBD1,-,TRBV7-9,TRBJ1-2,TGTGCCAGCAGCCAGGACAGGGGTGGAGGCTACACCTTC,CASSQDRGGGYTF
-,few,TRBV29-1,TRBJ2-3,TGCAGCGTTGCAGGGGTAATGACAGATACGCAGTATTTT,CSVAGVMTDTQYF
TRBD1,-,TRBV24-1,TRBJ1-1,TGTGCCACCAGTGACGTCCCGGGACAGGGAAGTACGTCTGAAGCTTTCTTT,CATSDVPGQGSTSEAFF
-,-,TRBV20-1,TRBJ2-3,TGCAGTGCTAGGGGGACTGGTACAGATACGCAGTATTTT,CSARGTGTDTQYF
TRBD2,-,TRBV6-1,TRBJ2-3,TGTGCCAGCAGTACACTGGGGGGGGATACGCAGTATTTT,CASSTLGGDTQYF
-,few,TRBV5-6,TRBJ2-1,TGTGCCAGCAGCTCGTGGGGGGTTCGCGTGAATGAGCAGTTCTTC,CASSSWGVRVNEQFF
-,-,TRBV6-1,TRBJ2-1,TGTGCCAGCCGGGGGAATTACAATGAGCAGTTCTTC,CASRGNYNEQFF
-,-,TRBV6-2/TRBV6-3,TRBJ1-1,TGTGCCAGCAGTTACGGTGGCTGGGCTGAAGCTTTCTTT,CASSYGGWAEAFF
TRBD1,-,TRBV12-3/TRBV12-4,TRBJ1-2,TGTGCCAGCAGTCCAACCGGACAGGTTAGGGACTATGGCTACACCTTC,CASSPTGQVRDYGYTF
-,many,TRBV24-1,TRBJ2-2,TGTGCCACCAGTGACCCGCCTTCCTCGAACACCGGGGAGCTGTTTTTT,CATSDPPSSNTGELFF
-,-,TRBV12-3/TRBV12-4,TRBJ2-2,TGTGCCAGCAGTCCCTGGGGCGGGGAGCTGTTTTTT,CASSPWGGELFF
TRBD2,-,TRBV20-1,TRBJ2-7,TGCAGTGCTAGACCCGGGACTAGCGGGAGAGGCGAGCAGTACTTC,CSARPGTSGRGEQYF
TRBD2,few,TRBV4-2,TRBJ2-2,TGTGCCAGCAGCCAGGTCATAGCGGGAGGGAGTGTCGGGGAGCTGTTTTTT,CASSQVIAGGSVGELFF
-,few,TRBV3-1,TRBJ1-2,TGTGCCAGCAGCCAACAGGCCACTCGATCGGGTGGCTACACCTTC,CASSQQATRSGGYTF
-,few,TRBV6-1,TRBJ1-5,TGTGCCAGCAGTGAGGGAACGGGCAATCAGCCCCAGCATTTT,CASSEGTGNQPQHF
-,few,TRBV2,TRBJ2-3,TGTGCCAGCAGTGAATTGGAGGCAGATACGCAGTATTTT,CASSELEADTQYF
TRBD2,-,TRBV20-1,TRBJ2-5,TGCAGTGCTAGTTTTGCGGGAGGGCCCGAGACCCAGTACTTC,CSASFAGGPETQYF
TRBD1,-,TRBV5-1,TRBJ1-1,TGCGCCAGCAGAGCCGGGACAGGGAGGACTGAAGCTTTCTTT,CASRAGTGRTEAFF
TRBD1,few,TRBV20-1,TRBJ1-2,TGCAGTGCTTCAAGGGGGCCCGACTATGGCTACACCTTC,CSASRGPDYGYTF
TRBD1,few,TRBV5-1,TRBJ1-6,TGCGCCAGCAGCAAGGGACAGCTTGAGGCACCCCTCCACTTT,CASSKGQLEAPLHF
TRBD2,-,TRBV7-9,TRBJ2-1,TGTGCCAGCAGCTTTCCCGGGACTAGCCACAATGAGCAGTTCTTC,CASSFPGTSHNEQFF
-,-,TRBV27,TRBJ1-1,TGTGCCAGCAGTTTGAATGGAATCACTGAAGCTTTCTTT,CASSLNGITEAFF
-,-,TRBV7-2,TRBJ1-5,TGTGCCAGCAGCCCGATCGGGAGCAATCAGCCCCAGCATTTT,CASSPIGSNQPQHF
TRBD1,few,TRBV3-1,TRBJ1-6,TGTGCCAGCAGCCAAGCCCACCGACAGGGTGGAAATTCACCCCTCCACTTT,CASSQAHRQGGNSPLHF
-,many,TRBV12-3/TRBV12-4,TRBJ1-2,TGTGCCAGCAGTTTACGACTGAGCTATGGCTACACCTTC,CASSLRLSYGYTF
-,-,TRBV2,TRBJ1-1,TGTGCCAGCAGGGATGGGACTGACCTGAACACTGAAGCTTTCTTT,CASRDGTDLNTEAFF
-,once,TRBV20-1,TRBJ2-3,TGCAGTGCTAGGTACCCCCTCTCACCAGATACGCAGTATTTT,CSARYPLSPDTQYF
-,-,TRBV27,TRBJ2-7,TGTGCCAGCAGCAGGGACGTTGGGCCCTACGAGCAGTACTTC,CASSRDVGPYEQYF
TRBD1,-,TRBV27,TRBJ1-1,TGTGCCAGCAGTCCCCCATTTCCGACAGGGGTGCGCACTGAAGCTTTCTTT,CASSPPFPTGVRTEAFF
TRBD2,-,TRBV11-2,TRBJ2-3,TGTGCCAGCAGCTTAGATCGGAGCGGGACTAGCGGGAAAACAGATACGCAGTATTTT,CASSLDRSGTSGKTDTQYF
TRBD2,-,TRBV7-2,TRBJ2-5,TGTGCCAGCAGCTTATCTAGCGGGAGTCAAGAGACCCAGTACTTC,CASSLSSGSQETQYF
-,-,TRBV29-1,TRBJ1-4,TGCAGCGTTGCAAGGGGGAGGGCAACTAATGAAAAACTGTTTTTT,CSVARGRATNEKLFF